A single sample gave rise to the 28 T cell receptor beta chains below, sequenced in a study of PD-L1 blockade in urothelial cancer. Libraries were prepared by immunoSEQ multiplex PCR; TCRdb keeps only in-frame clonotypes and omits some of them. This sample has 35,000 to 45,000 clones; approximately 85% occur once, and the top ten carry approximately 2.4%. Time point noted: peripheral blood 6 weeks after treatment start. The source was PBMCs, collected around atezolizumab (anti-PD-L1) treatment. These receptors originate from a man aged 65 to 79 with urothelial cancer.

The V and J genes are TRBV30 and TRBJ2-5; D call uncertain. This CDR3 has 13 amino acids. The ends were cut back, 0 bases at V and 1 base at J, with 6 bases in the middle. Germline V gene data show CDR1 as GTSNPN and CDR2 as SVGIG (reference sequence). CDR3 nucleotide sequence: TGTGCCTGGAGTGTGGGCCTCCAAGAGACCCAGTACTTC. Its translation is CAWSVGLQETQYF.

This chain connects TRBV11-2 to TRBJ2-7; 8 nucleotides match TRBD2. Germline values: CDR1 SGHAT, CDR2 FQNNGV. CDR3 length: 15 residues. V dropped 2 bases and J dropped 3; count of bases not matched to a gene: 6. CDR3 amino acids: CASSLSGGGHYEQYF. For the CDR3, the DNA is TGTGCCAGCAGCTTATCCGGCGGGGGGCACTACGAGCAGTACTTC.

V is TRBV25-1 and J is TRBJ2-7; the D gene is possibly TRBD2 (5 bases). Germline-derived CDR1 and CDR2 are MGHDK and SYGVNS. CDR3 length equals 13 residues. Trimming removed 3 bases from V and 4 bases from J, with 10 bases in between. The CDR3 here is CASSEAGSYEQYF. CDR3 bases: TGTGCCAGCAGTGAGGCGGGTTCGTACGAGCAGTACTTC.

The CDR3 reads CASRQGLAGGSYEQYF. For the CDR3, the DNA is TGTGCCAGCAGACAGGGACTAGCGGGAGGTTCCTACGAGCAGTACTTC. V is TRBV5-5 and J is TRBJ2-7, with 15 bases identical to TRBD2. V lost 5 bases and J lost 1; bases outside the gene matches: 4. The CDR3 loop spans 16 amino acids. The germline CDR1 and CDR2 sequences are SGHKS and YYEKEE (reference sequence).

The CDR3 sequence is CASRATGTSSYNEQFF. The CDR3 DNA follows: TGTGCCAGTAGGGCCACCGGGACAAGCTCCTACAATGAGCAGTTCTTC. The chain couples TRBV19 to TRBJ2-1, with D perhaps TRBD1 (6 bases). This CDR3 is 16 amino acids long. Germline V lookup: CDR1 LNHDA, CDR2 SQIVND (reference sequence). Trimming removed 6 bases from V and 0 bases from J, with 15 bases in between.

The V and J genes are TRBV4-2 and TRBJ2-5, with 14 bases identical to TRBD2. The CDR3 spans 16 residues. Trimming took 4 bases from V and 1 from J; bases not matched to a gene: 2. Germline CDR1 is LGHNA and CDR2 is YNFKEQ. CDR3 DNA: TGTGCCAGCAGCCTTGGGACTAGCGGGAGCCAAGAGACCCAGTACTTC. As protein: CASSLGTSGSQETQYF.

V is TRBV5-8 and J is TRBJ1-2; possible D gene TRBD1, 5 bases. The germline CDR1 and CDR2 sequences are SGHTS and YDEGEE. CDR3 length: 13 amino acids. Between the trimmed V and J ends, which lost 4 bases and 2 bases, there was a span of 9 bases. CDR3 protein: CASSRKGNYGYTF. CDR3 bases: TGTGCCAGCAGCAGGAAGGGGAACTATGGCTACACCTTC.

This chain links TRBV5-1 with TRBJ2-7, with 9 bases fitting TRBD2. CDR3 size: 15 residues. CDR1 and CDR2 from the germline V gene are SGHRS and YFSETQ. V lost 0 bases and J lost 6; bases outside the gene matches: 7. CDR3 sequence reads: CASSLGAGGPSEQYF. DNA for the CDR3: TGCGCCAGCAGCTTGGGCGCGGGAGGGCCAAGCGAGCAGTACTTC. Full variable domain (rest looked up from reference TRBV5-1 and TRBJ2-7): KAGVTQTPRYLIKTRGQQVTLSCSPISGHRSVSWYQQTPGQGLQFLFEYFSETQRNKGNFPGRFSGRQFSNSRSEMNVSTLELGDSALYLCASSLGAGGPSEQYFGPGTRLTVT.

The V gene is TRBV5-1, the J gene TRBJ2-7, with TRBD1 identical over 8 bases. CDR1 SGHRS and CDR2 YFSETQ come from the germline V gene. V was clipped by 4 bases and J by 0 bases; unmatched bases: 3. This CDR3 has 14 residues. The CDR3 loop reads CASSPGQGSYEQYF. The CDR3 coding sequence is TGCGCCAGCAGCCCCGGACAGGGCTCCTACGAGCAGTACTTC.

The CDR3 protein is CASSKTPGQIAEQYF. The CDR3 bases are TGTGCCAGCAGTAAAACCCCGGGACAGATTGCCGAGCAGTACTTC. The chain recombines TRBV2 with TRBJ2-7, with 7 bases that match TRBD1. Germline loops: CDR1 SNHLY, CDR2 FYNNEI. Trimming removed 5 bases from V and 6 bases from J; junction bases left unmatched: 13. The length of the CDR3 is 15 residues.

This clone turned up a few times. This sequence joins TRBV4-1 and TRBJ1-1, with TRBD1 matching over 8 bases. This CDR3 region has 14 residues. Trimming took 4 bases from V and 4 from J; bases not matched to a gene: 5. Germline assignment: CDR1 MGHRA and CDR2 YSYEKL. DNA for the CDR3: TGCGCCAGCAGCCGACGACAGGGGACCACTGAAGCTTTCTTT. Protein product: CASSRRQGTTEAFF.

The V and J genes are TRBV19 and TRBJ1-4, with TRBD1 matching over 8 bases. The trim removed 3 bases at V and 3 bases at J, leaving 3 bases unmatched. The CDR3 consists of 15 residues. Germline loops: CDR1 LNHDA, CDR2 SQIVND (reference sequence). CDR3 DNA: TGTGCCAGTAGTATCCCGACAGGGGCTAATGAAAAACTGTTTTTT. Its protein product is CASSIPTGANEKLFF.

In DNA form, the CDR3 reads TGTGCCACCAGCAGTTCCGCCGCCCTACTAGCGGGACACTACGAGCAGTACTTC. Its protein product is CATSSSAALLAGHYEQYF. The rearrangement joins TRBV15 to TRBJ2-7, with 10 bases matching TRBD2. With 3 bases clipped from V and 3 bases from J, the junction kept 14 bases outside the gene matches. There are 18 residues in the CDR3. The germline CDR1 and CDR2 sequences are LNHNV and YYDKDF (reference sequence).

The chain links TRBV2 to TRBJ1-6; 10 bases map to TRBD1. The CDR3 length is 16 residues. The germline CDR1 and CDR2 sequences are SNHLY and FYNNEI. With 6 bases clipped from V and 10 bases from J, the junction kept 12 bases outside the gene matches. This chain's CDR3 is CASSIRQGASGSPLHF. In DNA, the CDR3 is TGTGCCAGCAGCATTAGACAGGGGGCGAGTGGATCACCCCTCCACTTT.

V usage is TRBV25-1 and J usage is TRBJ1-1; 10 bases agree with TRBD1. Germline CDR1 is MGHDK and CDR2 is SYGVNS. V trimming: 4 bases; J trimming: 2 bases; junction bases outside the gene matches: 4. This CDR3 has 15 residues. CDR3 sequence (DNA): TGTGCCAGCAGTGTTGGACAGGGGGGTAACACTGAAGCTTTCTTT. This sequence encodes CASSVGQGGNTEAFF.

This rearrangement joins TRBV11-2 to TRBJ1-1, with TRBD1 matching over 7 bases. J lost 3 bases, V lost 2 bases, and 15 bases had no gene match. CDR1 and CDR2 from the germline V gene are SGHAT and FQNNGV. CDR3 length: 18 residues. CDR3 sequence: CASSLKSLTGSMDTEAFF. The CDR3 bases are TGTGCCAGCAGCTTAAAGTCCCTGACAGGGAGTATGGACACTGAAGCTTTCTTT.

The rearrangement uses TRBV9 and TRBJ2-3; 10 nucleotides match TRBD2. Germline trimming cut 1 base from V and 4 bases from J; bases unmatched to any gene: 6. CDR3 length: 16 amino acids. The germline CDR1 and CDR2 sequences are SGDLS and YYNGEE. The CDR3 reads CASSVPSGRGADTQYF. CDR3 nucleotide sequence: TGTGCCAGCAGCGTACCTAGCGGGAGAGGCGCAGATACGCAGTATTTT.

V gene TRBV30 combines with J gene TRBJ2-4; TRBD1 agrees at 7 bases. The V and J ends lost 3 bases and 2 bases, in that order; junction bases with no gene match: 7. Germline V gene data show CDR1 as GTSNPN and CDR2 as SVGIG (reference sequence). The CDR3 covers 15 residues. The CDR3 sequence is CAWRRQGRTKNIQYF. As DNA, the CDR3 is TGTGCCTGGAGGAGACAGGGCAGAACCAAAAACATTCAGTACTTC.

V and J are TRBV19 and TRBJ2-1, with 8 bases identical to TRBD2. Germline values: CDR1 LNHDA, CDR2 SQIVND (reference sequence). The CDR3 sequence is 17 residues long. The trim removed 2 bases at V and 4 bases at J, leaving 10 bases unmatched. The CDR3, as DNA: TGTGCCAGTAGTATAAATAAGGAGCGGGGGCCGTACAATGAGCAGTTCTTC. Translation gives CASSINKERGPYNEQFF. The variable domain in full, completed from reference TRBV19 and TRBJ2-1, reads DGGITQSPKYLFRKEGQNVTLSCEQNLNHDAMYWYRQDPGQGLRLIYYSQIVNDFQKGDIAEGYSVSREKKESFPLTVTSAQKNPTAFYLCASSINKERGPYNEQFFGPGTRLTVL.

The chain is built from TRBV14 and TRBJ1-1, with a weak D call TRBD1 (6 bases). Trimming left V 2 bases short and J 4 bases short, with 11 bases between. This CDR3 has 14 amino acids. Per the germline V gene, CDR1 is SGHDN and CDR2 is FVKESK. The CDR3 sequence: CASSQNRDGTEAFF. Here the CDR3 DNA reads TGTGCCAGCAGCCAAAACAGGGATGGCACTGAAGCTTTCTTT.

This clone was detected only once. CDR3 amino acids: CATSRDLGTESNYGYTF. The CDR3 bases are TGTGCCACCAGCAGAGATCTCGGGACAGAATCTAACTATGGCTACACCTTC. The V and J genes are TRBV15 and TRBJ1-2; 7 positions match TRBD1. Germline values: CDR1 LNHNV, CDR2 YYDKDF (reference sequence). The V and J ends lost 0 bases and 0 bases, in that order; junction bases with no gene match: 7. This CDR3 has 17 amino acids.

This chain joins TRBV9 and TRBJ2-7; no reliable D call. Trimming pared 4 bases from V and 4 bases from J, leaving 9 bases between. The CDR3 runs 12 residues. Germline assignment: CDR1 SGDLS and CDR2 YYNGEE. Written as DNA, the CDR3 is TGTGCCAGCAGCCCGACGGGTTACGAGCAGTACTTC. The encoded protein is CASSPTGYEQYF. Filled out from reference TRBV9 and TRBJ2-7, the complete variable domain reads DSGVTQTPKHLITATGQRVTLRCSPRSGDLSVYWYQQSLDQGLQFLIQYYNGEERAKGNILERFSAQQFPDLHSELNLSSLELGDSALYFCASSPTGYEQYFGPGTRLTVT.

The chain employs TRBV5-5 and TRBJ1-5; TRBD1 matches at 7 bases. J gave up 4 bases and V 4 bases, and 17 bases lay outside the gene matches. Germline values: CDR1 SGHKS, CDR2 YYEKEE (reference sequence). CDR3 length: 18 amino acids. In DNA form, the CDR3 reads TGTGCCAGCAGCCCAGAGGACAGGCTGCTGAGAGAGAATCAGCCCCAGCATTTT. Translating it yields CASSPEDRLLRENQPQHF.

This chain uses TRBV11-3 with TRBJ2-1; D is possibly TRBD2 (6 bases). Germline-derived CDR1 and CDR2 are SGHNT and YENEEA. The CDR3 has 12 residues. The germline V and J ends were trimmed by 3 bases and 10 bases, with 10 bases remaining between them. CDR3 in amino acids: CASSFLEGEQFF. The DNA for the CDR3 is TGTGCCAGCAGCTTTTTGGAGGGAGAGCAGTTCTTC.

V is TRBV10-3 and J is TRBJ1-3; tentatively, D is TRBD1 (5 bases). Germline-derived CDR1 and CDR2 are ENHRY and SYGVKD. There are 15 residues in the CDR3. V was cut by 0 bases and J by 2 bases, with 8 bases left in between. In DNA, the CDR3 is TGTGCCATCAGTGAGTCGCAGGGCGCTGGAAACACCATATATTTT. Encoded protein: CAISESQGAGNTIYF.

The chain uses TRBV5-4 and TRBJ2-1; TRBD2 agrees at 10 bases. In germline, CDR1 is SGHNT, CDR2 YYREEE (reference sequence). The V gene end was trimmed by 2 bases and the J gene end by 6 bases; junction bases not matched to a gene: 5. The CDR3 has 15 amino acids. The CDR3 bases are TGTGCCAGCAGCTTCAGCGGGAGGGGGATCAATGAGCAGTTCTTC. Amino acid sequence: CASSFSGRGINEQFF.

The CDR3: CASTQGAVGNQPQHF. CDR3 DNA sequence: TGTGCCAGTACGCAGGGGGCGGTAGGCAATCAGCCCCAGCATTTT. The chain has TRBV19 and TRBJ1-5, with 8 bases lining up with TRBD1. V lost 7 bases, J lost 2 bases, and 7 bases stayed unmatched. CDR3 length: 15 amino acids. CDR1 and CDR2 from the germline V gene are LNHDA and SQIVND (reference sequence).

The rearrangement joins TRBV19 to TRBJ1-2, with a tentative D call TRBD1 (6 bases). There are 14 residues in the CDR3. CDR1 LNHDA and CDR2 SQIVND come from the germline V gene (reference sequence). V gave up 7 bases and J gave up 5 bases, with 17 bases separating them. The CDR3 loop reads CASIRPGHDYGYTF. CDR3 nucleotide sequence: TGTGCCAGTATTCGACCGGGACATGATTATGGCTACACCTTC. Looking up the rest from reference TRBV19 and TRBJ1-2 gives the full variable domain: DGGITQSPKYLFRKEGQNVTLSCEQNLNHDAMYWYRQDPGQGLRLIYYSQIVNDFQKGDIAEGYSVSREKKESFPLTVTSAQKNPTAFYLCASIRPGHDYGYTFGSGTRLTVV.